This T cell receptor (beta chain) originates from a study of response to subunit inactivated influenza vaccine. Germline V lookup: CDR1 SGHRS, CDR2 YFSETQ. This CDR3 has 15 residues. The V gene end was trimmed by 5 bases and the J gene end by 8 bases; junction bases not matched to a gene: 13. This clonotype was detected only a few times. Its matching antigen is unknown. Points from the study as a whole: There was a suggestion from the authors that each seasonal influenza vaccination recruits few new T cells.

TCRdb re-analysed the RT-PCR reads in MiXCR, keeping a single row per CDR3 protein. Among about 800,000 distinct CDR3 sequences listed, 20% to 25% were seen once. This chain joins TRBV5-1 and TRBJ2-1, with 7 positions matching TRBD2. The input for sequencing was PBMCs from blood, taken roughly 5 days after vaccination. The sequence was collected from a man aged 50-60 years who received an inactivated influenza vaccine. CDR3: CASSIGEGRVDEQFF. The CDR3 coding sequence is TGCGCCAGCAGTATCGGGGAGGGCCGGGTCGATGAGCAGTTCTTC.